Given below is one T cell receptor (beta chain) in context. TCRdb's table, derived via immunoSEQ multiplex PCR, lists solely in-frame clones and lacks some. The sample has around 100,000 clones; around 89% are singletons. Deletions cut 5 bases from V and 7 bases from J, with 18 bases between. The CDR3 loop spans 15 amino acids. Germline V gives CDR1 MDHEN, CDR2 SYDVKM. This entry belongs to a study of control samples from healthy donors and cancer patients. This receptor was taken from a young man in good health. The sequencing sample was made of blood. The chain combines TRBV28 with TRBJ1-5; no firm D call. For the CDR3, the DNA is TGTGCCAGCAGTCCTGGACGGCTGGCAGGACAGCCCCAGCATTTT. It encodes CASSPGRLAGQPQHF.